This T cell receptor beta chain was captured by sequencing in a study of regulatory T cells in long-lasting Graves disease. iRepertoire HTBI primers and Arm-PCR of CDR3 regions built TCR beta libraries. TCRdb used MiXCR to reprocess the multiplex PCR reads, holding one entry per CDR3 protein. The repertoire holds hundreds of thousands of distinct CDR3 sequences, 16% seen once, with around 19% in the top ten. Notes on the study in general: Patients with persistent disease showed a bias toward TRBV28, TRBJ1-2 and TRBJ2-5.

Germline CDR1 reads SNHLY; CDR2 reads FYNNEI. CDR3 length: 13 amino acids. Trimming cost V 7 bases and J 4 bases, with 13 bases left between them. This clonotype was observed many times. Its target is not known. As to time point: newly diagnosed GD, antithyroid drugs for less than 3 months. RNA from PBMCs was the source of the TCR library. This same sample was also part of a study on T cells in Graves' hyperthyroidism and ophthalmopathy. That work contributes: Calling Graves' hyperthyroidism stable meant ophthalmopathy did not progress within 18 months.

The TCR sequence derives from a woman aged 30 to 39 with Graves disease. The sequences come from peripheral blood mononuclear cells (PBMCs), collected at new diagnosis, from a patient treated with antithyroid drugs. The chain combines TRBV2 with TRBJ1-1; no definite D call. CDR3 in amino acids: CASNEALGTEAFF. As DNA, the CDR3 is TGTGCCAGCAATGAGGCTTTAGGCACTGAAGCTTTCTTT.